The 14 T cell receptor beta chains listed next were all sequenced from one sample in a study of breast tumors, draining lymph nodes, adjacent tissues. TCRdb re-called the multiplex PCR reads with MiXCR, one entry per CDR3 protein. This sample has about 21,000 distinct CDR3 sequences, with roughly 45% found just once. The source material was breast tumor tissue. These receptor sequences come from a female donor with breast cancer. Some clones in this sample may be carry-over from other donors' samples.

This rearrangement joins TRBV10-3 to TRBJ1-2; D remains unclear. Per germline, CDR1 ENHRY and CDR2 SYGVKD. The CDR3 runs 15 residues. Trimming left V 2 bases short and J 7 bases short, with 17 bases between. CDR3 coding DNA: TGTGCCATCAGTGAGCAACTCGGCGAATCCACTGGCTACACCTTC. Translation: CAISEQLGESTGYTF.

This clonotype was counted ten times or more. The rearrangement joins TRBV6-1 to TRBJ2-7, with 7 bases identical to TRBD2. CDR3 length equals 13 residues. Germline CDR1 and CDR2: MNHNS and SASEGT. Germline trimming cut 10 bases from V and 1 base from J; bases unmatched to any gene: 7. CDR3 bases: TGTGCCATGGAGCGGGACGGTTCCTACGAGCAGTACTTC. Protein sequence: CAMERDGSYEQYF.

Here the CDR3 reads CASSARDLRTSHGETQYF. CDR3 nucleotides: TGTGCCAGCAGTGCTAGAGATCTAAGGACTAGCCATGGGGAGACCCAGTACTTC. V and J are TRBV25-1 and TRBJ2-5; 8 bases align to TRBD2. J was trimmed by 5 bases and V by 4 bases; bases with no gene match: 18. Germline-derived CDR1 and CDR2 are MGHDK and SYGVNS. CDR3 length equals 18 residues.

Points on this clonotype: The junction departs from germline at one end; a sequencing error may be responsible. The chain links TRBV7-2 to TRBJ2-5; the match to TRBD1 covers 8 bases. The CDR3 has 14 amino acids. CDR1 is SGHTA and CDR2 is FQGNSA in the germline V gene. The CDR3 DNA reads TGTGCCAGCAGCTTGGCCAGGGGGCAAGGGACCCAGTACTTC. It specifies CASSLARGQGTQYF. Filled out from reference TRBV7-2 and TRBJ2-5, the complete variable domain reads GAGVSQSPSNKVTEKGKDVELRCDPISGHTALYWYRQSLGQGLEFLIYFQGNSAPDKSGLPSDRFSAERTGGSVSTLTIQRTQQEDSAVYLCASSLARGQGTQYFGPGTRLLVL.

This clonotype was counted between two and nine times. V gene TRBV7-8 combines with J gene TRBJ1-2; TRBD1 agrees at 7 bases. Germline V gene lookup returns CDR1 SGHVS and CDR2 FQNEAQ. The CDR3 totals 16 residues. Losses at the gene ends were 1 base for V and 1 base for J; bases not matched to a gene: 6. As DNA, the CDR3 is TGTGCCAGCAGCTTAGTAGGGGACAGCTTTAACTATGGCTACACCTTC. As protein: CASSLVGDSFNYGYTF.

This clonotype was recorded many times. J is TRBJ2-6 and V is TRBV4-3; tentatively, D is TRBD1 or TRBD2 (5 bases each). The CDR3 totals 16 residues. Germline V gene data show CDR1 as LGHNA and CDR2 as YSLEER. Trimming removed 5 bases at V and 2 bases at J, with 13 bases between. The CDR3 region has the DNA TGCGCCAGCAGCTTTAACGAGGGGACTGGGGCCAACGTCCTGACTTTC. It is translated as CASSFNEGTGANVLTF.

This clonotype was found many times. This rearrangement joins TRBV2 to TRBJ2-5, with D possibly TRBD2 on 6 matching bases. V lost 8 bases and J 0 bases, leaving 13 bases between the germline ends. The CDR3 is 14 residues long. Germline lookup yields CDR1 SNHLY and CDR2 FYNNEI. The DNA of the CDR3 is TGTGCCAGCGGTGGACGGGAGAACCAAGAGACCCAGTACTTC. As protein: CASGGRENQETQYF.

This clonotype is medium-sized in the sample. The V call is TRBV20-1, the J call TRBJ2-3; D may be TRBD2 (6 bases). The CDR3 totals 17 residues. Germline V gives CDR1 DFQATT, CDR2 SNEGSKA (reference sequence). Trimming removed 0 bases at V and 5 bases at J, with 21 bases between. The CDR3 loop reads CSARDFGGTDGRDTQYF. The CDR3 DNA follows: TGCAGTGCTAGAGATTTCGGCGGGACCGATGGGCGAGATACGCAGTATTTT.

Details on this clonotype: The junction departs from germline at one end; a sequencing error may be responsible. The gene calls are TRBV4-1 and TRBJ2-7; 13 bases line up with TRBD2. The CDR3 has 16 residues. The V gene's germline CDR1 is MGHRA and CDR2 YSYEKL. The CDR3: CASSQEPGLAGYEQYF. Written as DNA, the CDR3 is TGTGCCAGCAGCCAAGAGCCGGGACTAGCGGGATACGAGCAGTACTTC.

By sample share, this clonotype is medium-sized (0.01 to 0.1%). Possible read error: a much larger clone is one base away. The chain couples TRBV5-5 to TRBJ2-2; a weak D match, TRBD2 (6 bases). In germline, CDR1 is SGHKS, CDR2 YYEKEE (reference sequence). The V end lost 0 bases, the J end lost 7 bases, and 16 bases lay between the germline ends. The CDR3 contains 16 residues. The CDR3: CASSLGTTLGYGELFF. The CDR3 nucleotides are TGTGCCAGCAGCTTGGGGACTACTTTAGGGTACGGGGAGCTGTTTTTT.

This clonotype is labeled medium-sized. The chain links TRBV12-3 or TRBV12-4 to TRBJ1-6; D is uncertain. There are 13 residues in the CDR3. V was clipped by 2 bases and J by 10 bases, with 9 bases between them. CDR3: CASSLYGESPLHF. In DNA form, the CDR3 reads TGTGCCAGCAGTTTATATGGGGAGTCACCCCTCCACTTT.

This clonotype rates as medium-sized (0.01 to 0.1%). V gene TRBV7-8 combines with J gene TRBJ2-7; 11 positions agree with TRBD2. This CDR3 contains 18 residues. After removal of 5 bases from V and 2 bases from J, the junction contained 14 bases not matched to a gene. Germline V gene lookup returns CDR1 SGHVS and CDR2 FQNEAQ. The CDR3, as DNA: TGTGCCAGCAGCATAAGCACTAGACTAGCGGGAACCACCTACGAGCAGTACTTC. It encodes CASSISTRLAGTTYEQYF.

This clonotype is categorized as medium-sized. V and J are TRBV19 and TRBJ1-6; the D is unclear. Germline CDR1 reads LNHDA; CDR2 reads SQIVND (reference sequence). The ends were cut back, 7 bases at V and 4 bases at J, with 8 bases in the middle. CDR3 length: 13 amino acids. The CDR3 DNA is TGTGCCAGTAAAGGCGCTTATAATTCACCCCTCCACTTT. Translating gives CASKGAYNSPLHF.

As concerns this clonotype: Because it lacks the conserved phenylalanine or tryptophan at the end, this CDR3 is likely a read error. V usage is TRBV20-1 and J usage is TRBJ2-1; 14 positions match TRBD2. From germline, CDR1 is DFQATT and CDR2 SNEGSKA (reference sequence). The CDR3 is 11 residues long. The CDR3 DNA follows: TGCAGGGGACTAGCGGGAGCTGGGCAGTTCCTC. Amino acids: CRGLAGAGQFL.